This T cell receptor (beta chain) was retrieved from a study of identical twins. General study points: A cross-sectional statistical analysis, not follow-up of the same donors, supported the conclusions.

This CDR3 spans 10 amino acids. cDNA molecules carried unique molecular identifiers, and template switching added a universal primer site. TCRdb re-called the 5' RACE reads through MiXCR, storing one row per CDR3 protein. This sample has hundreds of thousands of distinct CDR3 sequences; about 7% occur once, and the top ten carry approximately 1.5%. Comments on this clonotype: The antigen is unknown.

The data were also submitted as part of a second study, on yellow fever vaccine responses in identical twins.

The specimen sequenced was PBMCs. The TCR was taken from a woman under 30 in good health. The rearrangement joins TRBV21-1 to TRBJ2-7. TRBV21-1 is labeled a pseudogene. CDR3: CASSKSEQYF. The DNA of the CDR3 is TGTGCCAGCAGCAAATCGGAGCAGTACTTC.